These 13 T cell receptor beta chains originate from one sample sequenced in a study of spatial heterogeneity in lung cancer. As to time point: sample taken at primary tumor resection. Unsorted tumor, nontumor lung tissue or cryopreserved PBMC supplied the whole RNA. TCRdb independently ran MiXCR on the 5' RACE reads; one entry per CDR3 protein. The data hold about 13,000 distinct CDR3 sequences, with approximately 4.8% observed a single time. The sample in question was lung tumor tissue, obtained at surgery. The receptors stem from a human donor with early-stage non-small cell lung cancer.

This clonotype is medium-sized (0.01 to 0.1%) by share. This beta chain is a stray sequence in a library constructed for alpha chains; its clone size is not meaningful. This chain joins TRBV7-2 and TRBJ2-5, with 14 nucleotides matching TRBD2. This CDR3 is 17 amino acids long. In germline, CDR1 is SGHTA, CDR2 FQGNSA. With 6 bases clipped from V and 3 bases from J, the junction kept 9 bases outside the gene matches. CDR3 sequence: CASRPHATSGREETQYF. CDR3 nucleotide sequence: TGTGCCAGCAGACCCCACGCGACTAGCGGGAGGGAAGAGACCCAGTACTTC.

This clonotype was counted many times. Because the library targeted alpha chains, this beta chain is an off-target read whose size means little. V gene TRBV30 combines with J gene TRBJ1-2, with 7 positions matching TRBD1. The CDR3 extends over 13 amino acids. The germline V gene has CDR1 GTSNPN and CDR2 SVGIG (reference sequence). Trimming cost V 5 bases and J 2 bases; bases outside gene matches: 5. The CDR3 protein is CAWYTQGNYGYTF. Written as DNA, the CDR3 is TGTGCCTGGTACACACAGGGGAACTATGGCTACACCTTC.

As for this clonotype: This beta chain slipped into a library made for alpha chains as a stray read, so its size is not meaningful. The genes are TRBV25-1 and TRBJ1-1; 8 bases line up with TRBD1. V shed 4 bases and J 6 bases; nucleotides not matched to a gene: 7. Germline V lookup: CDR1 MGHDK, CDR2 SYGVNS. The CDR3 runs 14 residues. CDR3 region: CASSGRGRGSEAFF. CDR3 bases: TGTGCCAGCAGTGGCAGGGGGCGCGGGTCTGAAGCTTTCTTT.

This clonotype was recorded many times. A library prepared for alpha chains yielded this beta chain as an off-target read; its size is of little meaning. The CDR3 sequence is CASSHTTGAGNEAFF. The DNA of the CDR3 is TGCGCCAGCAGCCATACTACAGGGGCGGGGAATGAAGCTTTCTTT. This rearrangement joins TRBV4-1 to TRBJ1-1; 7 bases line up with TRBD1. CDR1 is MGHRA, CDR2 YSYEKL, per germline. Trimming took 3 bases from V and 7 from J; bases not matched to a gene: 11. The CDR3 spans 15 residues.

This clonotype was counted ten times or more. This beta chain is an unintended read in a library built for alpha chains; its size means little. The rearrangement joins TRBV4-3 to TRBJ1-1; perhaps TRBD1 as D (5 bases). Trimming pared 5 bases from V and 4 bases from J, leaving 17 bases between. The CDR3 is 15 amino acids. Germline values: CDR1 LGHNA, CDR2 YSLEER. As DNA, the CDR3 is TGCGCCAGCAGCAACAGACCGCAGGGTGCCACTGAAGCTTTCTTT. Translating gives CASSNRPQGATEAFF.

With regard to this clonotype: This beta chain lies outside the target of a library built for alpha chains; its clone size means little. The chain employs TRBV13 and TRBJ1-6, with D unresolved. This CDR3 contains 18 residues. From germline, CDR1 is PRHDT and CDR2 FYEKMQ (reference sequence). Trimming cost V 3 bases and J 1 base, with 16 bases left between them. CDR3 sequence: CASSFSDPRGSYNSPLHF. The CDR3 DNA reads TGTGCCAGCAGCTTTAGCGACCCCCGAGGGTCCTATAATTCACCCCTCCACTTT.

On this clonotype itself: Little can be read into the size of this beta chain, an off-target read in a library designed for alpha chains. This chain links TRBV29-1 with TRBJ2-3; D is possibly TRBD2 (6 bases). Trimming stripped 5 bases from V and 1 base from J, with 22 bases between. Germline loops: CDR1 SQVTM, CDR2 ANQGSEA. The CDR3 totals 17 residues. This chain's CDR3 is CSVQGLAVLRGTDTQYF. In DNA, the CDR3 is TGCAGCGTTCAAGGGTTAGCGGTACTCCGAGGCACAGATACGCAGTATTTT.

This clonotype was detected many times. With the library built for alpha chains, this beta chain is off target and its frequency is not meaningful. J is TRBJ2-7 and V is TRBV7-2; D possibly uses TRBD1 or TRBD2 (6 bases each). Trimming pared 4 bases from V and 2 bases from J, leaving 12 bases between. CDR1 SGHTA and CDR2 FQGNSA come from the germline V gene. The CDR3 consists of 14 residues. The CDR3 loop reads CASSSSRGAYEQYF. CDR3 nucleotides: TGTGCCAGCAGCTCTTCGAGGGGGGCCTACGAGCAGTACTTC. The full variable domain, rest sourced from reference TRBV7-2 and TRBJ2-7, is GAGVSQSPSNKVTEKGKDVELRCDPISGHTALYWYRQSLGQGLEFLIYFQGNSAPDKSGLPSDRFSAERTGGSVSTLTIQRTQQEDSAVYLCASSSSRGAYEQYFGPGTRLTVT.

The sample holds many counts of this clonotype. Within a library made for alpha chains, this beta chain is off target, and its count is uninformative. The chain employs TRBV18 and TRBJ1-2; TRBD1 might be the D (5 bases). The V end was cut by 4 bases, the J end by 0 bases, with 15 bases between. Germline values: CDR1 KGHSH, CDR2 LQKENI. The length of the CDR3 is 16 residues. The CDR3 nucleotides read TGTGCCAGCTCACGGGGCTTACAACGGCCTAACTATGGCTACACCTTC. It encodes CASSRGLQRPNYGYTF.

This clonotype has at least ten counts. This beta chain came through as a stray read in a library set up for alpha chains, and its size says little. This chain uses TRBV7-8 with TRBJ2-3; 10 nucleotides match TRBD1. With 8 bases clipped from V and 0 bases from J, the junction kept 5 bases outside the gene matches. The CDR3 is 15 residues long. Germline V lookup: CDR1 SGHVS, CDR2 FQNEAQ. The CDR3: CASSMDRGSTDTQYF. CDR3 DNA sequence: TGTGCCAGCTCGATGGACAGGGGGAGCACAGATACGCAGTATTTT.

This clonotype was detected many times. The library was designed around alpha chains, so this beta chain is a stray read whose abundance carries little weight. The V call is TRBV7-2, the J call TRBJ1-3, with D possibly TRBD1 on 5 matching bases. Trimming stripped 2 bases from V and 0 bases from J, with 8 bases between. This CDR3 comprises 15 residues. The V gene's germline CDR1 is SGHTA and CDR2 FQGNSA. DNA for the CDR3: TGTGCCAGCAGCTTAACAGGCCTCTCTGGAAACACCATATATTTT. This gives the protein CASSLTGLSGNTIYF.

This clonotype was counted many times. This beta chain came through as a stray read in a library set up for alpha chains, and its size says little. The chain uses TRBV5-1 and TRBJ2-1; D is perhaps TRBD1 (7 bases). Germline CDR1 SGHRS, CDR2 YFSETQ. The CDR3 extends over 15 amino acids. V shed 2 bases and J shed 7 bases, with 16 bases lying between them. CDR3 protein: CASSFIRGEANEQFF. The CDR3 coding sequence is TGCGCCAGCAGCTTTATCAGGGGGGAGGCTAATGAGCAGTTCTTC.

About this clonotype itself: Because the library targeted alpha chains, this beta chain is an off-target read whose size means little. The rearrangement links TRBV18 to TRBJ2-2; 7 nucleotides align to TRBD2. The V gene's germline CDR1 is KGHSH and CDR2 LQKENI. The CDR3 is 15 residues long. Germline trimming cut 3 bases from V and 1 base from J; bases unmatched to any gene: 2. CDR3 sequence reads: CASSPQRGNTGELFF. Here the CDR3 DNA reads TGTGCCAGCTCACCCCAGCGGGGGAACACCGGGGAGCTGTTTTTT.